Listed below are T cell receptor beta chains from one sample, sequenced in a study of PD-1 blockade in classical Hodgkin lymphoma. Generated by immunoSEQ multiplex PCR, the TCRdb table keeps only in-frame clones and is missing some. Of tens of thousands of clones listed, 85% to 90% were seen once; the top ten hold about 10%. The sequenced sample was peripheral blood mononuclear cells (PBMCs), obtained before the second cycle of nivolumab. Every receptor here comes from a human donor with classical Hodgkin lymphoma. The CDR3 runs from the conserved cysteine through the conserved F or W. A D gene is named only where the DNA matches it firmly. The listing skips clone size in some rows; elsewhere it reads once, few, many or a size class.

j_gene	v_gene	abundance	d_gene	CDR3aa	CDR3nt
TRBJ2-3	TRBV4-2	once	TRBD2	CASSQQLAGTDTQYF	TGTGCCAGCAGCCAACAACTAGCGGGCACAGATACGCAGTATTTT
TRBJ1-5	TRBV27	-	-	CASSSETTAQPQHF	TGTGCCAGCAGTTCCGAGACAACGGCCCAGCCCCAGCATTTT
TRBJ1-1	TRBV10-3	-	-	CAISEDRGFPEAFF	TGTGCCATCAGTGAGGACCGGGGCTTCCCTGAAGCTTTCTTT
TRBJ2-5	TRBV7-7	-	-	CASSLTLAFEETQYF	TGTGCTAGCAGCTTAACCCTAGCGTTTGAAGAGACCCAGTACTTC
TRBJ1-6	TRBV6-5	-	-	CASSNRYNSPLHF	TGTGCCAGCAGTAACAGATATAATTCACCCCTCCACTTT
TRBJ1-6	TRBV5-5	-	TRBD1	CASSSEPGQAYSPLHF	TGTGCCAGCAGCTCAGAGCCGGGACAGGCATATTCACCCCTCCACTTT
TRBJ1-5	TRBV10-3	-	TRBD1	CAISESGQLNQPQHF	TGTGCCATCAGTGAGTCGGGACAGCTTAATCAGCCCCAGCATTTT
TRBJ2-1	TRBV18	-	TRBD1	CASSPRQGVKFF	TGTGCCAGCTCACCACGGCAGGGGGTGAAGTTCTTC
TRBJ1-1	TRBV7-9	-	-	CASSHQENTEAFF	TGTGCCAGCAGCCATCAGGAGAACACTGAAGCTTTCTTT
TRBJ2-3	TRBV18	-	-	CASSLAQTSTDTQYF	TGTGCCAGCTCACTGGCACAGACTAGCACAGATACGCAGTATTTT
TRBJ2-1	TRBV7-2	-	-	CASSPGGRSYNEQFF	TGTGCCAGCAGCCCCGGGGGGCGCTCCTACAATGAGCAGTTCTTC
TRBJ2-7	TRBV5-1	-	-	CASSYLPQGYEQYF	TGCGCCAGCAGCTACTTACCCCAGGGGTACGAGCAGTACTTC
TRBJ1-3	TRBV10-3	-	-	CAISEPAGGFGNTIYF	TGTGCCATCAGTGAGCCCGCGGGGGGCTTTGGAAACACCATATATTTT
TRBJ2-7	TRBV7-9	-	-	CASRQGSSEQYF	TGTGCCAGCAGACAGGGTTCCTCCGAGCAGTACTTC
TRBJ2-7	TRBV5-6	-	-	CASSLWLYEQYF	TGTGCCAGCAGCTTGTGGCTCTACGAGCAGTACTTC
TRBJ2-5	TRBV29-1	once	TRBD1	CSVEDSRQGASETQYF	TGCAGCGTTGAAGACTCGCGACAGGGGGCGTCAGAGACCCAGTACTTC
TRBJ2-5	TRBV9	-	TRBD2	CASSVGWAVAGQETQYF	TGTGCCAGCAGCGTAGGATGGGCGGTAGCGGGTCAAGAGACCCAGTACTTC
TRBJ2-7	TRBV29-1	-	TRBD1	CSAKDPGQGPGEQYF	TGCAGCGCCAAGGACCCGGGACAGGGGCCCGGCGAGCAGTACTTC
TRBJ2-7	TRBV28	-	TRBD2	CASSLGLAGYEQYF	TGTGCCAGCAGTTTAGGTCTAGCGGGATACGAGCAGTACTTC
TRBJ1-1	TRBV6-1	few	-	CASSEKSPAEAFF	TGTGCCAGCAGTGAGAAGAGTCCGGCTGAAGCTTTCTTT
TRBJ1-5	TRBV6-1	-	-	CASSPAVYSNQPQHF	TGTGCCAGCAGCCCAGCCGTGTATAGCAATCAGCCCCAGCATTTT
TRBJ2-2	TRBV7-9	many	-	CATQRGENTGELFF	TGTGCCACGCAGAGGGGGGAAAACACCGGGGAGCTGTTTTTT
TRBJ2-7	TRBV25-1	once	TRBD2	CASSEYSSGRGEQYF	TGTGCCAGCAGTGAATATTCTAGCGGGAGAGGCGAGCAGTACTTC
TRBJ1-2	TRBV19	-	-	CASSIDGEDSYGFTF	TGTGCCAGTAGTATAGATGGTGAGGACAGCTATGGCTTCACCTTC
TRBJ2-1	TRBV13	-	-	CASSSEGREQFF	TGTGCCAGCAGCTCCGAGGGGAGGGAGCAGTTCTTC
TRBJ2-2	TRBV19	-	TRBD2	CASSIDASGNTGELFF	TGTGCCAGTAGTATAGATGCTAGCGGGAACACCGGGGAGCTGTTTTTT